The next 12 T cell receptor beta chains were all read from a single sample in a study of cytotoxic CD8 clonotypes in ibrutinib-treated CLL. Produced via immunoSEQ multiplex PCR; TCRdb's table is partial and in-frame only. The sample yields about 130,000 clones, around 84% seen once. Sequenced here: PBMCs, sampled after 24 months of ibrutinib treatment. These receptors were taken from a human donor with chronic lymphocytic leukemia.

The chain uses TRBV27 and TRBJ2-6; D unclear. CDR1 and CDR2 (germline): MNHEY, SMNVEV (reference sequence). This CDR3 spans 17 amino acids. Trimming stripped 3 bases from V and 4 bases from J, with 16 bases between. CDR3 residues: CASSLKNWAGGANVLTF. DNA for the CDR3: TGTGCCAGCAGTTTGAAAAATTGGGCAGGCGGGGCCAACGTCCTGACTTTC.

V is TRBV9 and J is TRBJ1-2, with a possible D match to TRBD1 (5 bases). Per the germline V gene, CDR1 is SGDLS and CDR2 is YYNGEE. CDR3 size: 15 residues. V lost 4 bases and J lost 1, with 14 bases in between. The CDR3 DNA reads TGTGCCAGCAGCCCCCGGGGGGGGGTTAACTATGGCTACACCTTC. Protein: CASSPRGGVNYGYTF.

This clone was counted only a few times. The chain combines TRBV30 with TRBJ1-4; tentatively, D is TRBD1 (6 bases). V gave up 2 bases and J gave up 4 bases, with 14 bases separating them. CDR1 is GTSNPN, CDR2 SVGIG, per germline (reference sequence). The CDR3 totals 15 residues. The CDR3 sequence is CAWSSRQVINEKLFF. CDR3 DNA sequence: TGTGCCTGGAGTTCCCGACAGGTCATTAATGAAAAACTGTTTTTT.

V is TRBV19 and J is TRBJ2-2; 7 bases are a match to TRBD1. V dropped 3 bases and J dropped 3; count of bases not matched to a gene: 1. The CDR3 has 14 amino acids. Germline V lookup: CDR1 LNHDA, CDR2 SQIVND (reference sequence). CDR3 DNA: TGTGCCAGTAGTATGGGGACAGACACCGGGGAGCTGTTTTTT. The encoded protein is CASSMGTDTGELFF.

This chain links TRBV11-2 with TRBJ1-5, with D tentatively TRBD1 (5 bases). Between the trimmed V and J ends, which lost 11 bases and 0 bases, there was a span of 11 bases. The CDR3 spans 13 residues. Germline lookup yields CDR1 SGHAT and CDR2 FQNNGV. In nucleotides, the CDR3 is TGTGCCCGCGGAAGGGGTAGCAATCAGCCCCAGCATTTT. Protein: CARGRGSNQPQHF.

This chain connects TRBV19 to TRBJ2-7; 9 bases are a match to TRBD2. This CDR3 has 16 residues. Per the germline V gene, CDR1 is LNHDA and CDR2 is SQIVND (reference sequence). Unmatched junction bases numbered 7, after V lost 3 bases and J lost 1 base. The CDR3 is CASSIGVAGESYEQYF. The CDR3 DNA is TGTGCCAGTAGTATCGGGGTAGCGGGGGAATCCTACGAGCAGTACTTC.

In its sample, this clone was seen a few times. The V and J genes are TRBV7-8 and TRBJ1-2; D might be TRBD1 (6 bases). The CDR3 has 14 residues. Trimming stripped 0 bases from V and 7 bases from J, with 12 bases between. CDR1 SGHVS and CDR2 FQNEAQ come from the germline V gene. CDR3 residues: CASSLARDISGYTF. In DNA, the CDR3 is TGTGCCAGCAGCTTAGCGCGGGACATAAGTGGCTACACCTTC. Combining the CDR3 with reference TRBV7-8 and TRBJ1-2 gives the whole variable domain GAGVSQSPRYKVAKRGQDVALRCDPISGHVSLFWYQQALGQGPEFLTYFQNEAQLDKSGLPSDRFFAERPEGSVSTLKIQRTQQEDSAVYLCASSLARDISGYTFGSGTRLTVV.

This chain links TRBV6-5 with TRBJ2-7; the D gene is possibly TRBD1 (6 bases). This CDR3 is built from 14 residues. Per the germline V gene, CDR1 is MNHEY and CDR2 is SVGAGI. Between the trimmed V and J ends, which lost 5 bases and 10 bases, there was a span of 21 bases. The CDR3 sequence is CASSDYLRGKVQYF. CDR3 in DNA: TGTGCCAGCAGTGACTACCTCAGGGGCAAAGTACAGTACTTC.

The V gene is TRBV19, the J gene TRBJ1-2, with D tentatively TRBD1 (6 bases). The V end was cut by 10 bases, the J end by 2 bases, with 17 bases between. CDR3 length equals 14 residues. Per germline, CDR1 LNHDA and CDR2 SQIVND (reference sequence). CDR3 sequence: CATREAGENYGYTF. The CDR3 DNA sequence: TGTGCCACCAGAGAGGCAGGGGAAAACTATGGCTACACCTTC. The full variable domain, rest sourced from reference TRBV19 and TRBJ1-2, is DGGITQSPKYLFRKEGQNVTLSCEQNLNHDAMYWYRQDPGQGLRLIYYSQIVNDFQKGDIAEGYSVSREKKESFPLTVTSAQKNPTAFYLCATREAGENYGYTFGSGTRLTVV.

This clone came up a few times. The rearrangement links TRBV14 to TRBJ1-6, with a possible D match to TRBD1 (5 bases). The germline CDR1 and CDR2 sequences are SGHDN and FVKESK. V shed 2 bases and J shed 14 bases, with 22 bases lying between them. This CDR3 contains 16 residues. The CDR3 DNA is TGTGCCAGCAGCCAAACCCGAACCTCAGGGCGGGGGACCCTCCACTTT. Its protein product is CASSQTRTSGRGTLHF.

This clone was recorded many times. The CDR3 protein is CAWSVARSYEQYF. As DNA, the CDR3 is TGTGCCTGGAGTGTTGCCCGATCCTACGAGCAGTACTTC. The chain employs TRBV30 and TRBJ2-7; no clear D gene. V was cut by 0 bases and J by 1 base, with 7 bases left in between. Germline V gene sequence: CDR1 GTSNPN, CDR2 SVGIG (reference sequence). The CDR3 is made up of 13 amino acids.

The chain links TRBV9 to TRBJ1-1; D is perhaps TRBD1 (5 bases). V dropped 0 bases and J dropped 4 bases, with 7 bases sitting between them. Germline V gene sequence: CDR1 SGDLS, CDR2 YYNGEE. The CDR3 is 13 residues long. CDR3 nucleotide sequence: TGTGCCAGCAGCGTAGGACAGAGCACTGAAGCTTTCTTT. Translated, it gives CASSVGQSTEAFF.